The rows below give T cell receptor beta chains drawn from one sample of a study of cytomegalovirus exposure and HLA in healthy donors. Clones were read by immunoSEQ multiplex PCR, and TCRdb kept only the in-frame ones, dropping some. The data show over 120,000 clones, with under 90% seen just once and roughly 4.5% held by the top ten. The sequenced material came from PBMCs. Receptors were obtained from a middle-aged man in good health and CMV-seronegative. CDR3s leave out the opening cysteine and the closing phenylalanine or tryptophan. The order of the fields is J gene, V gene, CDR3 protein.

>TRBJ2-2|TRBV7-2
ASSSAGGPSVGELF
>TRBJ2-5|TRBV5-1
ASSLDVGSGTQY
>TRBJ1-1|TRBV7-9
ASSLVAGVNTEAF
>TRBJ2-7|TRBV6-5
ASSYSQGNDEQY
>TRBJ1-4|TRBV5-1
ASSLAGVVSEKLF
>TRBJ1-6|TRBV10-1
ASSDGGSSPLH
>TRBJ2-6|TRBV19
ASTSRTAPILSGANVLT
>TRBJ2-3|TRBV11-3
ASSQGYTDTQY
>TRBJ1-2|TRBV28
ASSLGGGANYGYT
>TRBJ2-3|TRBV7-2
ASSPAEADTQY
>TRBJ2-3|TRBV7-2
ASSPLLAVILY
>TRBJ1-3|TRBV6-5
ASRKQVFSGNTIY
>TRBJ1-4|TRBV9
ASSVGQGLTNEKLF
>TRBJ2-7|TRBV7-8
ASSLGAGSYEQY
>TRBJ1-6|TRBV9
ASSSHRRNSPLH
>.|TRBV7-2
ATKTGGRDEQY
>TRBJ2-2|TRBV4-1
ASSQVLAGDNTGELF
>TRBJ2-7|TRBV11-3
ASSFKISSH
>TRBJ2-7|TRBV25-1
ASRGADRTSEQY
>TRBJ1-1|TRBV27
ASRRTGRNTEAF
>TRBJ1-1|TRBV5-1
ASSLATGNTEAF
>TRBJ1-1|TRBV30
AWSVRGDTEAF
>TRBJ2-3|TRBV6-1
ASSENVPRERSRTDTQY
>TRBJ2-7|TRBV11-2
ASSRGQGASYEQY
>TRBJ2-2|TRBV5-4
ASSVVGQGDTGELF
>TRBJ2-7|TRBV6-6
ASSYSTTGETYEQY
>TRBJ2-3|TRBV28
ASTFGLAGMNTQY
>TRBJ1-5|TRBV5-4
ASSLGGVGQPQH
>TRBJ2-7|TRBV10-2
ASSEPGQGSSYEQY
>TRBJ2-2|TRBV4-1
ASSYVSTSGVGELF
>TRBJ2-1|TRBV5-6
ASSPGLQSNEQF
>TRBJ2-2|TRBV7-8
ASSKRQGVGTGELF
>TRBJ1-1|TRBV5-1
ASSTGNTEAF
>TRBJ2-7|TRBV27
ASRLAGSSYEQY
>TRBJ2-6|TRBV7-9
ASSLDSSGANVLT
>TRBJ1-2|TRBV2
ASSEYGTATNYGYT
>TRBJ1-1|TRBV6-4
ASSPWEGGTEAF
>TRBJ2-7|TRBV5-1
ASSIAGGREQY
>TRBJ2-6|TRBV18
ASSPLDRGGSGANVLT
>TRBJ1-1|TRBV5-6
ASSLARIGAEAF